The 7 T cell receptor delta chains in this list originate from one sample, sequenced in a study of gamma-delta chains in newborns, infants, children. TCRdb re-analyzed the reads via CATT. The sample yields approximately 11,000 delta-chain clones, around 8.3% seen once. The sample consisted of blood. The receptors originated from a child who was a newborn, infant or young child, either healthy, febrile or measles-vaccinated (not recorded which).

For this clone: A much larger clone sits a single nucleotide away, making a read error possible. Other DNA variants within this sample encode the same CDR3. In nucleotides, the CDR3 is TGTGCCTGTGACACCGTGGGGGCCCCATCCACCGATAAACTCATCTTT. Protein sequence: CACDTVGAPSTDKLIF. V is TRDV2 and J is TRDJ1; the D gene is possibly TRDD3 (6 bases). The CDR3 length is 16 residues. The germline V gene has CDR1 GEAIGNYY and CDR2 EKD. Trimming shortened V by 0 bases and J by 1 base, and 14 bases separated the two germline ends.

The table lists this clone with a few counts. Other DNA sequences within the sample encode an identical CDR3. The chain joins TRDV2 to TRDJ3; 11 bases match TRDD3. The CDR3 extends over 19 amino acids. The junction had 5 bases not matched to a gene; V was cut back by 2 bases and J by 0 bases. Germline loops: CDR1 GEAIGNYY, CDR2 EKD. The chain's CDR3 is CACDILLGDSSWDTRQMFF. The CDR3 nucleotides are TGTGCCTGTGACATTCTACTGGGGGATAGCTCCTGGGACACCCGACAGATGTTTTTC.

This clone has only a few counts. The chain uses TRDV2 and TRDJ3; 9 bases are shared with TRDD3. The CDR3 spans 19 residues. V was clipped by 0 bases and J by 0 bases; unmatched bases: 5. Germline V gene data show CDR1 as GEAIGNYY and CDR2 as EKD. CDR3 protein: CACDTAYWGSSWDTRQMFF. As DNA, the CDR3 is TGTGCCTGTGACACCGCTTACTGGGGGAGCTCCTGGGACACCCGACAGATGTTTTTC.

This clone has just a few counts. This sequence joins TRDV2 and TRDJ1; 7 bases align to TRDD3. V was pared by 2 bases and J by 3 bases, with 2 bases of the junction left unmatched. CDR3 length equals 13 residues. From germline, CDR1 is GEAIGNYY and CDR2 EKD. CDR3 region: CACDMLGADKLIF. CDR3 sequence (DNA): TGTGCCTGTGACATGCTGGGGGCCGATAAACTCATCTTT.

This clone occurred a few times. It may be a read error: a sequence one base away is much more abundant. The sample contains more than one DNA sequence encoding this CDR3. This chain connects TRDV2 to TRDJ3, with 9 bases aligning to TRDD3. Germline V gives CDR1 GEAIGNYY, CDR2 EKD. The CDR3 runs to 18 residues. V shed 0 bases, J shed 0 bases, and the junction held 2 bases outside the gene matches. CDR3 sequence reads: CACDTGGYRSWDTRQMFF. The CDR3, as DNA: TGTGCCTGTGACACCGGGGGATACCGCTCCTGGGACACCCGACAGATGTTTTTC.

This clone was observed a few times. The chain has TRDV2 and TRDJ3, with TRDD3 matching over 10 bases. CDR1 is GEAIGNYY, CDR2 EKD, per germline. With 3 bases clipped from V and 0 bases from J, the junction kept 7 bases outside the gene matches. The CDR3 is 19 amino acids. CDR3 region: CACDALLGDVSWDTRQMFF. The CDR3 bases are TGTGCCTGTGACGCCTTACTGGGGGATGTCTCCTGGGACACCCGACAGATGTTTTTC.

This clone was counted only a few times. This may stem from a read error, because a much larger clone lies one nucleotide away. The sample has other DNA sequences that encode this CDR3 too. This chain links TRDV2 with TRDJ1; a weak D match, TRDD3 (6 bases). The V gene lost 1 base and the J gene lost 4 bases, with 18 bases spanning the gap. Per germline, CDR1 GEAIGNYY and CDR2 EKD. The CDR3 spans 16 residues. The CDR3 DNA sequence: TGTGCCTGTGACACGTTACAGAATTGGGGGCGCGATAAACTCATCTTT. Translation: CACDTLQNWGRDKLIF.